Listed below are T cell receptor beta chains from one sample, sequenced in a study of cytomegalovirus exposure and HLA in healthy donors. TCRdb's table, derived via immunoSEQ multiplex PCR, lists solely in-frame clones and lacks some. The profile shows 150,000 to 200,000 clones, 82% of them singletons. The sequencing sample was made of PBMCs. The receptors stem from a boy aged 2-15 years in good health and CMV-seronegative. Both conserved end residues are part of each CDR3. D genes are given only for firm matches. Not every row has a clone size; where given, it reads once, few, many or a size class.

size	D	J	V	DNA	CDR3
-	-	TRBJ1-2	TRBV18	TGTGCCAGCTCACCTCCAGGGTCCCCCTATGGCTACACCTTC	CASSPPGSPYGYTF
-	TRBD2	TRBJ2-5	TRBV9	TGTGCCAGCAGCCCCCAACCAGCGGGAGGGGAGACCCAGTACTTC	CASSPQPAGGETQYF
-	-	TRBJ1-1	TRBV7-2	TGTGCCAGCAGCGTGACAGATTGGGCTTTCTTT	CASSVTDWAFF
few	-	TRBJ1-1	TRBV4-3	TGCGCCAGCAGCCAAGATCAGCGAACGGACACTGAAGCTTTCTTT	CASSQDQRTDTEAFF
-	-	TRBJ2-5	TRBV5-6	TGTGCCAGCAGCTTGCGGGCAGGGCAGTTACAAGAGACCCAGTACTTC	CASSLRAGQLQETQYF
-	-	TRBJ2-2	TRBV19	TGTGCCAGTAGTATACAGGGGTACACCGGGGAGCTGTTTTTT	CASSIQGYTGELFF
-	TRBD1	TRBJ2-7	TRBV4-3	TGCGCCAGCAGCCTGAACCCAGGACAGGGGTCCTACGAGCAGTACTTC	CASSLNPGQGSYEQYF
-	TRBD1	TRBJ1-1	TRBV23-1	TGCGCCAGCCTCCAGGGGGGCGGGAACACTGAAGCTTTCTTT	CASLQGGGNTEAFF
few	TRBD1	TRBJ1-1	TRBV4-1	TGCGCCAGCAGCCAGAGACAGGGGGAGAACACTGAAGCTTTCTTT	CASSQRQGENTEAFF
-	-	TRBJ2-1	TRBV5-1	TGCGCCAGCAGCGGAGGGGAGCGGCGCCTCTACAATGAGCAGTTCTTC	CASSGGERRLYNEQFF
-	TRBD1	TRBJ1-1	TRBV23-1	TGCGCCAGCACCCATTACAGGGGGAACACTGAAGCTTTCTTT	CASTHYRGNTEAFF
-	TRBD1	TRBJ1-2	TRBV2	TGTGCCAGCGGGAGACAGGGGTCGAGGGGCTACACCTTC	CASGRQGSRGYTF
once	-	TRBJ1-6	TRBV19	TGTGCCAGTAGTCCACAACCGGGGTTGCATGATTCACCCCTCCACTTT	CASSPQPGLHDSPLHF
-	TRBD2	TRBJ2-7	TRBV5-1	TGCGCCAGCAGCTTGACAGCGGGGGGGCCCTACGAGCAGTACTTC	CASSLTAGGPYEQYF
-	TRBD2	TRBJ2-5	TRBV6-5	TGTGCCAGCAGTTACCGTCGCGGGGGGGCTTCAGAGACCCAGTACTTC	CASSYRRGGASETQYF
-	TRBD2	TRBJ2-3	TRBV9	TGTGCCAGCAGCGAGAGAGGACTAGCGGCCTTCACAGATACGCAGTATTTT	CASSERGLAAFTDTQYF
-	-	TRBJ1-1	TRBV18	TGTGCCAGCTCACCGCAGGGGCTGAACACTGAAGCTTTCTTT	CASSPQGLNTEAFF